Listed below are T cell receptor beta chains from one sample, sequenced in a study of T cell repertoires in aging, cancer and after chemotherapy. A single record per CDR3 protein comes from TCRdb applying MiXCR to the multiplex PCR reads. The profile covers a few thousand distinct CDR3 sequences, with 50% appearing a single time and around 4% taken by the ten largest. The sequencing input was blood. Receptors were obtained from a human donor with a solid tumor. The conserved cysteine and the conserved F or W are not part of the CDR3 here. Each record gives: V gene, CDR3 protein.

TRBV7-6 ASSLGKGGAASYEQY
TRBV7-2 ASSQDTDSLPGQPQH
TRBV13 ASSSTGRSYYEQY
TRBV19 ASSSGLAGGHQF
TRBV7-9 ASSLEGHWPNTEAF
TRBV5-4 ASSLEAGPAYGYT
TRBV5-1 ASSQHTQTGENGYT
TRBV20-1 SAPLVVLTGAGGYT
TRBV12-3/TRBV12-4 ASSLLAGADNEQF
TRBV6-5 ASTRGAGYEQY
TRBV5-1 ASSALGGQGTQGTEAF
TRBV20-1 SASRPQGTDTQY
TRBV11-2 ASSADSNYEQY
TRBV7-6 ASSLAQAQY
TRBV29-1 SVGYRGDTQY
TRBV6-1 ASSDHGGGSSEKLF
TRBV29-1 SAEAGNEETQY
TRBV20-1 SAPPPGGAPGYT
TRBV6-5 ASRSLRDRGGVDPYEQY